One T cell receptor beta chain is described in this entry. The antigen this receptor binds is unknown. No qualities accompany the bases; no much larger clone lies one base away. Genomic DNA was isolated from the sorted cells so that the TCRbeta CDR3 region could be sequenced. The immunoSEQ Assay was used to sequence the TCRbeta CDR3 regions. TCRdb obtained this table from immuneACCESS and retained in-frame rearrangements with V and J assigned. These tables miss some clones; where compared with another copy, unresolved V genes account for less than half of the shortfall, and the remainder is unexplained. Within this sample are about 99,000 clones, with roughly 90% of them counted one time only. The ten largest account for 0.25% to 0.35% of the sample. For CDR1 and CDR2, the germline V gene (reference sequence) lists WNHNN and SYGVQD. The junction carries 3 bases between V and J, which are trimmed by 0 bases and 1 base respectively. The CDR3 holds 13 amino acids from the cysteine to the phenylalanine. The kept DNA is CDR3 alone, 39 bases in frame from the first base.

Patients with a history of autoimmune disease or receiving systemic immunosuppression were excluded from the trial. Peripheral blood for TCR sequencing was collected from all dose cohorts at baseline, on cycle 4 day 1, and on cycle 7 day 1. The samples were taken from a phase I, first-in-human, multicenter, open-label dose-escalation trial of ivuxolimab. Adults with locally advanced or metastatic melanoma, renal cell carcinoma, hepatocellular carcinoma or head and neck squamous cell carcinoma were enrolled in the trial. Before TCR sequencing, CD4+ T cells and CD8+ T cells from peripheral blood were sorted into separate populations. The data derive from a study of OX40 agonist ivuxolimab in advanced cancers. About the study as a whole: Ivuxolimab, which targeted the costimulatory receptor OX40 (CD134), was an agonistic, fully human IgG2 monoclonal antibody. Intravenous ivuxolimab was administered to patients every 2 weeks at six dose levels: 0.01, 0.1, 0.3, 1.5, 3 and 10 mg/kg. Among the 50 to 55 dose-escalation patients, 19 had hepatocellular carcinoma, 15 melanoma, 9 renal cell carcinoma and 9 head and neck cancer. The dose-escalation cohort was roughly 83% male with a mean age of about 60 years, ranging from roughly 23 to 79. Patients were allowed to have had prior anti-PD-1, anti-PD-L1 or anti-CTLA-4 therapy, and around 43% of the dose-escalation patients had been treated with checkpoint inhibitors. Partial responses occurred in three dose-escalation patients: two with cutaneous melanoma and one with hepatocellular carcinoma. The purpose of peripheral TCRbeta sequencing was to test whether ivuxolimab changed TCR sequence diversity and led to clonal T-cell expansion. The monotherapy dose-escalation portion (N ≈ 52 patients) of the phase I ivuxolimab trial is reported in the paper.

Overall study outcomes, separate from this receptor: Low levels of normalized T-cell clonal expansion were also seen in some nonresponding patients. In the 0.1-3.0 mg/kg groups, partial responders were among the patients with the lowest normalized peripheral clonal expansion, particularly in CD8+ T cells. At doses of 0.1 to 3.0 mg/kg, clonal expansion of both CD4+ and CD8+ T cells in blood was seen between baseline and week 6. Which antigens the clonally expanded peripheral T cells were specific for was not determined. On average, CD8+ T cells showed more expanded clones than CD4+ T cells after ivuxolimab.

The specimen comprised CD4+ or CD8+ T cells sorted from blood, sampled in a trial of the OX40 agonist ivuxolimab. The chain links TRBV10-1 with TRBJ1-1; confidence is insufficient to name the D gene. The TCR comes from an adult with an advanced solid tumor such as melanoma, head and neck, liver or kidney cancer. This receptor has the CDR3 CASSESQNTEAFF. Read as DNA, the sequence is TGCGCCAGCAGTGAGTCGCAGAACACTGAAGCTTTCTTT.